This is a list of T cell receptor beta chains from one sample in a study of regulatory T cells in long-lasting Graves disease. TCRdb analysed the multiplex PCR reads with MiXCR anew, one entry per CDR3 protein. The sample lists roughly 520,000 distinct CDR3 sequences; 9.5% to 15% were seen once. The same specimen was also included in a second study, on T cells in Graves' hyperthyroidism and ophthalmopathy.

The sample in question was peripheral blood mononuclear cells (PBMCs), obtained at new diagnosis, from a patient treated with antithyroid drugs. Every receptor here comes from a woman aged 25 to 39 with Graves disease. Each CDR3 is given with its conserved first and last residue. The D gene is left open where the match is weak. Size is omitted from some rows. Given values are once, few, many or a class for expanded clones.

DNA: TGTGCCAGCAGTTACAATGGACAGGGTTCCTACGAGCAGTACTTC
CDR3: CASSYNGQGSYEQYF
D: TRBD1
size: .
V: TRBV6-2/TRBV6-3
J: TRBJ2-7

DNA: TGTGCCAGCAGCGCCTTTGCGGGAGCGGGTGATGAGCAGTTCTTC
CDR3: CASSAFAGAGDEQFF
D: TRBD2
size: .
V: TRBV7-3
J: TRBJ2-1

DNA: TGTGCCAGCAGAAGAACCGGGACAGGGACGACCTACGAGCAGTACTTC
CDR3: CASRRTGTGTTYEQYF
D: TRBD1
size: .
V: TRBV28
J: TRBJ2-7

DNA: TGTGCCAGCAGTTTAAGACTAGCGGGATACAATGAGCAGTTCTTC
CDR3: CASSLRLAGYNEQFF
D: TRBD2
size: many
V: TRBV12-3/TRBV12-4
J: TRBJ2-1

DNA: TGTGCCAGCAGCTTAATGACCGCAGGACCCCTCCACTTT
CDR3: CASSLMTAGPLHF
D: .
size: many
V: TRBV7-3
J: TRBJ1-6

DNA: TGTGCCAGCAGTGAGAGTCGACAGGGCACTGAAGCTTTCTTT
CDR3: CASSESRQGTEAFF
D: TRBD1
size: many
V: TRBV2
J: TRBJ1-1

DNA: TGTGCCGGCAGTTTCAGGGGCACAGATACGCAGTATTTT
CDR3: CAGSFRGTDTQYF
D: .
size: few
V: TRBV12-3/TRBV12-4
J: TRBJ2-3

DNA: TGCAGCGTTGAAGATTTTACAACTAAACAAGAGACCCAGTACTTC
CDR3: CSVEDFTTKQETQYF
D: .
size: many
V: TRBV29-1
J: TRBJ2-5

DNA: TGTGCCACCAGCAGGTTACAGGAGCCAAACTATGGCTACACCTTC
CDR3: CATSRLQEPNYGYTF
D: .
size: .
V: TRBV15
J: TRBJ1-2

DNA: TGTGCCAGCAGCCACTATTATAGCGGGAGCTCTGGAGATGAGCAGTTCTTC
CDR3: CASSHYYSGSSGDEQFF
D: TRBD2
size: many
V: TRBV3-1
J: TRBJ2-1

DNA: TGTGCCAGTAGCACCAAAGACAGACCCTGGACCTACGAGCAGTACTTC
CDR3: CASSTKDRPWTYEQYF
D: .
size: many
V: TRBV19
J: TRBJ2-7

DNA: TGCAGCGCCAGGGTGGCGTGTGTAAATGAGCAGTTCTTC
CDR3: CSARVACVNEQFF
D: .
size: .
V: TRBV29-1
J: TRBJ2-1

DNA: TGTGCCATGCACTCAGGGAGCACAGATACGCAGTATTTT
CDR3: CAMHSGSTDTQYF
D: .
size: many
V: TRBV10-3
J: TRBJ2-3

DNA: TGTGCCAGCAGCTTAACAGAGGTTTATGGCTACACCTTC
CDR3: CASSLTEVYGYTF
D: .
size: many
V: TRBV7-2
J: TRBJ1-2

DNA: TGTGCCATCAGAGGAGAGGGTTCACCCCTCCACTTT
CDR3: CAIRGEGSPLHF
D: .
size: many
V: TRBV10-3
J: TRBJ1-6

DNA: TGTGCCAGCAGCCCCGCCCGCCACAATGAGCAGTTCTTC
CDR3: CASSPARHNEQFF
D: .
size: .
V: TRBV6-1
J: TRBJ2-1

DNA: TGTGCCACCAGCAGGACGTCCGGGACAGGCGCAGATACGCAGTATTTT
CDR3: CATSRTSGTGADTQYF
D: TRBD1
size: .
V: TRBV15
J: TRBJ2-3